This T cell receptor beta chain derives from a study of blood T cell repertoires in COVID-19. In the study overall: Samples came from the United States, Italy and Spain, spanning acute and convalescent COVID-19. In each case, the material was cDNA or gDNA derived from T cells, B-cell-depleted T cells, or PBMCs.

Per the study methods: Estimated nucleated cell counts came from reference gene primer amplification. Generated by immunoSEQ multiplex PCR, the TCRdb table keeps only in-frame clones and is missing some. V and J calls and clone size are as listed in that table; D and trimming were resolved from the DNA. Found here are tens of thousands of clones, approximately 86% of them singletons; the top ten hold around 28%. This clone was seen only once. J gave up 7 bases and V 1 base, and 10 bases lay outside the gene matches. Germline values: CDR1 LGHDT, CDR2 YNNKEL (reference sequence). The length of the CDR3 is 16 residues.

The rearrangement joins TRBV3-1 (or the pseudogene TRBV3-2) to TRBJ1-1, with TRBD1 matching 9 bases. Sequencing used peripheral blood. This receptor was taken from a man in his fifties with acute or convalescent COVID-19. The CDR3 reads CASSQGGGTGFGEAFF. CDR3 bases: TGTGCCAGCAGCCAAGGAGGCGGGACAGGGTTTGGTGAAGCTTTCTTT.